Below, one TCR beta chain is given with its context. Ten or more counts support this clonotype. Which antigen it targets is not known. No base qualities exist here, and no much larger clone lies one base off it. The data derive from a study of glioma-infiltrating T cells (dated by TCRdb to the mid-2010s). For the study in its entirety: The study sequenced TCR alpha- and beta-chain repertoires from glioma tissue, from non-neoplastic brain tissue and from matched peripheral blood mononuclear cells. The paired cohort comprised three low-grade glioma patients, about eight primary glioblastoma patients and three non-glioma patients contributing non-neoplastic brain tissue. To measure how far tissue and blood T-cell populations diverged, each tissue-infiltrating repertoire was compared against the peripheral blood repertoire of the same patient.

Trimming takes 1 base from V and 8 bases from J, and the germline ends sit 14 bases apart. The CDR3 sequence holds 14 residues, the cysteine and phenylalanine included. Only CDR3 DNA is held: 42 bases, read in frame from base 1. TCR alpha and beta CDR3 regions were amplified with the iRepertoire nested amplicon-rescue multiplex PCR (arm-PCR) platform from RNA. The input for one-step reverse transcription and amplification was about 100-450 ng of tissue mRNA or PBMC total RNA. Following bead purification, Illumina adapters were added by a secondary multiplex PCR, and the libraries were gel-purified between 200 and 400 bp. The libraries contained internal 6-nucleotide barcodes that were used for demultiplexing. Libraries were sequenced on an Illumina MiSeq with 2x220 or 2x250 nucleotide paired-end reads. The original pipeline was this. Paired reads were merged with FLASH 1.2.11 and aligned to the GRCh37 human genome with BWA-MEM before extracting TRA and TRB reads. For V and J assignment, an IMGT-derived reference of cassette sequences and CDR3 motifs that included pseudogenes was used. Reads were translated in three frames, and productive CDR3s were defined by a C…FGXG motif without stop codons. A clonotype was defined as a unique combination of a V-J cassette pair and a CDR3 amino acid sequence. Reads were filtered by Hamming distance, with the threshold set by the sequence error rate of each sample in mapped regions. The raw public data were reprocessed by TCRdb itself: fastp quality trimming at Q25, MiXCR clonotype calling, in-frame beta chains only. Identical CDR3 protein sequences are pooled into one entry, listed with their most common genes and DNA. Clone size and V and J calls follow TCRdb, not the original study. Here the sample has roughly 190,000 distinct CDR3 sequences; 32% occur a single time. In total, the top ten clones hold roughly a fifth of the sample.

Broad study findings and their caveats: VJ-independent divergence between tissue and blood was below expectation in non-neoplastic patients but above expectation in all gliomas, especially low-grade gliomas. Tissue and blood shared very few CDR3 sequences, a result attributed to high CDR3 diversity and limited sampling. Small numbers underpinned the group comparisons: roughly 8 glioblastoma patients, three low-grade glioma patients and three non-neoplastic patients.

The V and J genes are TRBV12-3 or TRBV12-4 and TRBJ1-2, with no confidently assigned D gene. Specimen: glioma tissue, nonneoplastic brain tissue, or PBMCs (not recorded which). The sequence was collected from a human donor with low-grade glioma or glioblastoma, undergoing nonglioma brain surgery, or in good health (not recorded which). The CDR3 protein is CASSLGVGSGGYTF. The bases are TGTGCCAGCAGTTTAGGAGTAGGATCGGGCGGCTACACCTTC.